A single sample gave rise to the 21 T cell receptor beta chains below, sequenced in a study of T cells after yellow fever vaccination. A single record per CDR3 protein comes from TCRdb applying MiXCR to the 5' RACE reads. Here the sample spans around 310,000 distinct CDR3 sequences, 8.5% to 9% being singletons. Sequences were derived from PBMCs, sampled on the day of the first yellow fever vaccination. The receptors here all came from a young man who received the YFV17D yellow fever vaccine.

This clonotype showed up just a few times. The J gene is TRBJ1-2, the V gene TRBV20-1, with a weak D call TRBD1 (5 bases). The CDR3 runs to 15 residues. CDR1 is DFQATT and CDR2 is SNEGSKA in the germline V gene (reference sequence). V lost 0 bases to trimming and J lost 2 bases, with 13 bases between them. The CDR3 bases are TGCAGTGCTAGAGATTCCGCTTGGGGGAACTATGGCTACACCTTC. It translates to CSARDSAWGNYGYTF.

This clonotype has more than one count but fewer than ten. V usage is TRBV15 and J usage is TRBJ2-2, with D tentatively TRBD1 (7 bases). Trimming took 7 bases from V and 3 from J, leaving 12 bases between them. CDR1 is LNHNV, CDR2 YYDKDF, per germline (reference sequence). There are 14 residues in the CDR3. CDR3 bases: TGTGCCACCACCGCGGGACAGCACACCGGGGAGCTGTTTTTT. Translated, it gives CATTAGQHTGELFF.

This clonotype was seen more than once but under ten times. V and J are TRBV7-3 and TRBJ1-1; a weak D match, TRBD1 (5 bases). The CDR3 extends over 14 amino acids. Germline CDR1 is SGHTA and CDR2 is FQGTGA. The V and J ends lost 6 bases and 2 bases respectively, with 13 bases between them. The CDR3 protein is CASRPTGGNTEAFF. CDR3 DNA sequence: TGTGCCAGCAGACCCACCGGGGGTAACACTGAAGCTTTCTTT.

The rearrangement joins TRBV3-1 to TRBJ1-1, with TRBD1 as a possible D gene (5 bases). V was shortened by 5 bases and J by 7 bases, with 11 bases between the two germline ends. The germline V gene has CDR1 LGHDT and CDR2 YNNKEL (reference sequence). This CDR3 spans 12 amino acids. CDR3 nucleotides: TGTGCCAGCAGCGTCAGGGAGGGTGAAGCTTTCTTT. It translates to CASSVREGEAFF. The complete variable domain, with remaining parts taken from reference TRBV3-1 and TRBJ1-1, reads DTAVSQTPKYLVTQMGNDKSIKCEQNLGHDTMYWYKQDSKKFLKIMFSYNNKELIINETVPNRFSPKSPDKAHLNLHINSLELGDSAVYFCASSVREGEAFFGQGTRLTVV.

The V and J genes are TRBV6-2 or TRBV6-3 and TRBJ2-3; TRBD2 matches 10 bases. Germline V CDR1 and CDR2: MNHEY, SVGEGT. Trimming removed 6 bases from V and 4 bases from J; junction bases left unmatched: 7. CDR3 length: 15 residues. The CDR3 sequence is CASRNFLAGADTQYF. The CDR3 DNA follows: TGTGCCAGCAGAAATTTTCTAGCGGGGGCAGATACGCAGTATTTT.

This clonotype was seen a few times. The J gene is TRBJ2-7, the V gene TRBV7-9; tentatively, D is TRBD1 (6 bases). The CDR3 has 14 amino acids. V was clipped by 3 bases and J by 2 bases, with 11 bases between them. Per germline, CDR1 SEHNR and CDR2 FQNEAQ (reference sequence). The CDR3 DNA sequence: TGTGCCAGCAGCTTGACGACAGGAGCCTACGAGCAGTACTTC. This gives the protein CASSLTTGAYEQYF.

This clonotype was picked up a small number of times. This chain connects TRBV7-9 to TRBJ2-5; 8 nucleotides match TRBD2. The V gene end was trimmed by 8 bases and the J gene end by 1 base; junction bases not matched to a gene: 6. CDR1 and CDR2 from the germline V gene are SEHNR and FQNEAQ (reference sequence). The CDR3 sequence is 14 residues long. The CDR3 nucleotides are TGTGCCAGCGGGGCGGGGGGAACCCAAGAGACCCAGTACTTC. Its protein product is CASGAGGTQETQYF.

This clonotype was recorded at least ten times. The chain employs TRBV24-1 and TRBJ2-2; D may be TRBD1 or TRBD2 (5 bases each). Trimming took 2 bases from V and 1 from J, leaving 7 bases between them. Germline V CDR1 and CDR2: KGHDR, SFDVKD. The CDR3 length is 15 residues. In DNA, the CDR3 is TGTGCCACCAGTGATTCGGGACGGAACACCGGGGAGCTGTTTTTT. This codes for CATSDSGRNTGELFF.

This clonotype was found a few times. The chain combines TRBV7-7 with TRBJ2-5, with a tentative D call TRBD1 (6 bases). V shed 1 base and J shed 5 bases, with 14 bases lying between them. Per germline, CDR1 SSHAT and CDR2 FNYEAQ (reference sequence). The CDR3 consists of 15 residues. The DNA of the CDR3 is TGTGCCAGCAGCTTAGACAGGGCTAGCAGTGAGACCCAGTACTTC. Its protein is CASSLDRASSETQYF.

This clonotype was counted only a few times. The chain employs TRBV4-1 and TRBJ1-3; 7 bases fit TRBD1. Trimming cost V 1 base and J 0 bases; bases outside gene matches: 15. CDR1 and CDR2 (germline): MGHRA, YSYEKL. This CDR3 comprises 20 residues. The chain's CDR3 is CASSQGRRQGLIFSGNTIYF. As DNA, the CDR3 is TGCGCCAGCAGCCAAGGACGGAGACAGGGATTAATCTTCTCTGGAAACACCATATATTTT.

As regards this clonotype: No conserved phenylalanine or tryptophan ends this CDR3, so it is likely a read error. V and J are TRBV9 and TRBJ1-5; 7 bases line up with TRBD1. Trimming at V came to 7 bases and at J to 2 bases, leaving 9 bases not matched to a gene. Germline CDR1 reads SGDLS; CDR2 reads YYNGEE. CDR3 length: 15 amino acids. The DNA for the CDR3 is TGTGCCAGCGCCAGGGGGTTGCAAGGCAATCAGCCCCAGCATTTG. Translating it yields CASARGLQGNQPQHL.

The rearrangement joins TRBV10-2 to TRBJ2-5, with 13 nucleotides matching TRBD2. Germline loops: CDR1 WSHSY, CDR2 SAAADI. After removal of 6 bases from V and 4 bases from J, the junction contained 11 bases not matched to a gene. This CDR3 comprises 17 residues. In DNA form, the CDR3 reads TGCGCCAGCAGCGACCTGACTAGCGGGGGGAGTAGAGAGACCCAGTACTTC. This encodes CASSDLTSGGSRETQYF.

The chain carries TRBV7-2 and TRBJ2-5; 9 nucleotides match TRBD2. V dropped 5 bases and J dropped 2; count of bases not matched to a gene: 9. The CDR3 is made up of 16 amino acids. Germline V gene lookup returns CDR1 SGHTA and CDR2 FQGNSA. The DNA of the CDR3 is TGTGCCAGCAGCCAATCCGGTAGCGGGGGACAAGAGACCCAGTACTTC. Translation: CASSQSGSGGQETQYF.

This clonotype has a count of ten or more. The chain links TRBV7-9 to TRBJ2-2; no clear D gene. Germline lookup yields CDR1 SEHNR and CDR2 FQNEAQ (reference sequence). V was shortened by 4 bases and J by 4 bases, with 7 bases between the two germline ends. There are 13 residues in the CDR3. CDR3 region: CASSSPVTGELFF. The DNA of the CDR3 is TGTGCCAGCAGCTCTCCCGTCACCGGGGAGCTGTTTTTT.

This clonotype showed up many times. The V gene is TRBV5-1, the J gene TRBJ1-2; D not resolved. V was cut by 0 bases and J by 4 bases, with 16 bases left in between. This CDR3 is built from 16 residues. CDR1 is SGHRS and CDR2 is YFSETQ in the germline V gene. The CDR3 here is CASSLDRSSRTYGYTF. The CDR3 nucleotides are TGCGCCAGCAGCTTGGATCGTTCTAGTCGGACCTATGGCTACACCTTC.

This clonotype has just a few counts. The CDR3 coding sequence is TGTGCCAGCACCGCGGGGAGGGCAGATACGCAGTATTTT. Residues: CASTAGRADTQYF. The V call is TRBV6-1, the J call TRBJ2-3; 7 bases are a match to TRBD2. The CDR3 loop spans 13 amino acids. The junction had 5 bases not matched to a gene; V was cut back by 7 bases and J by 4 bases. The germline CDR1 and CDR2 sequences are MNHNS and SASEGT.

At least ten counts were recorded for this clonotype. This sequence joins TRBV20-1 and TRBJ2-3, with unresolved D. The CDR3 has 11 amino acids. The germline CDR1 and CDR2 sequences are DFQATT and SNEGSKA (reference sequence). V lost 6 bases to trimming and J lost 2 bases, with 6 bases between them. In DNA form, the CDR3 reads TGCAGTGCGGGCTTCACAGATACGCAGTATTTT. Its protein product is CSAGFTDTQYF.

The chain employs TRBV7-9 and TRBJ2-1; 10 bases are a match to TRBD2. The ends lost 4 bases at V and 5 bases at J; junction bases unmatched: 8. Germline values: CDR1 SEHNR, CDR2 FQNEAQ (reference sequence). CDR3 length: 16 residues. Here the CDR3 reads CASSSILAGENNEQFF. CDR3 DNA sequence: TGTGCCAGCAGCTCAATTCTAGCGGGGGAGAACAATGAGCAGTTCTTC. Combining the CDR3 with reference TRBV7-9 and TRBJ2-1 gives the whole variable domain DTGVSQNPRHKITKRGQNVTFRCDPISEHNRLYWYRQTLGQGPEFLTYFQNEAQLEKSRLLSDRFSAERPKGSFSTLEIQRTEQGDSAMYLCASSSILAGENNEQFFGPGTRLTVL.

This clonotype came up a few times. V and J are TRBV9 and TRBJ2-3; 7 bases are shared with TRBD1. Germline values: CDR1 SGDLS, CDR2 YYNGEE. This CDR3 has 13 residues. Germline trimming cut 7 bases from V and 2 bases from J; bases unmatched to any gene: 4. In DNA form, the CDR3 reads TGTGCCAGCTGGGACAGCCTCACAGATACGCAGTATTTT. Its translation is CASWDSLTDTQYF.

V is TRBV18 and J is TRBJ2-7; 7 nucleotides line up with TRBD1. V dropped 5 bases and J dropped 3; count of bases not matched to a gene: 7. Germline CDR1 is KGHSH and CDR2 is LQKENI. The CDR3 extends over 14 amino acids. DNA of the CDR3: TGTGCCAGCTCATCCGGGACAGACCTCTACGAGCAGTACTTC. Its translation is CASSSGTDLYEQYF.

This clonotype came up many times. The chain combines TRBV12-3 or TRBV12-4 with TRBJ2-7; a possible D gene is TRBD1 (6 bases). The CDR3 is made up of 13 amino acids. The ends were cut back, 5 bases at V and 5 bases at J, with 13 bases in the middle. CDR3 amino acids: CASSPARGHEQYF. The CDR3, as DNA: TGTGCCAGCAGTCCAGCCAGGGGCCACGAGCAGTACTTC.